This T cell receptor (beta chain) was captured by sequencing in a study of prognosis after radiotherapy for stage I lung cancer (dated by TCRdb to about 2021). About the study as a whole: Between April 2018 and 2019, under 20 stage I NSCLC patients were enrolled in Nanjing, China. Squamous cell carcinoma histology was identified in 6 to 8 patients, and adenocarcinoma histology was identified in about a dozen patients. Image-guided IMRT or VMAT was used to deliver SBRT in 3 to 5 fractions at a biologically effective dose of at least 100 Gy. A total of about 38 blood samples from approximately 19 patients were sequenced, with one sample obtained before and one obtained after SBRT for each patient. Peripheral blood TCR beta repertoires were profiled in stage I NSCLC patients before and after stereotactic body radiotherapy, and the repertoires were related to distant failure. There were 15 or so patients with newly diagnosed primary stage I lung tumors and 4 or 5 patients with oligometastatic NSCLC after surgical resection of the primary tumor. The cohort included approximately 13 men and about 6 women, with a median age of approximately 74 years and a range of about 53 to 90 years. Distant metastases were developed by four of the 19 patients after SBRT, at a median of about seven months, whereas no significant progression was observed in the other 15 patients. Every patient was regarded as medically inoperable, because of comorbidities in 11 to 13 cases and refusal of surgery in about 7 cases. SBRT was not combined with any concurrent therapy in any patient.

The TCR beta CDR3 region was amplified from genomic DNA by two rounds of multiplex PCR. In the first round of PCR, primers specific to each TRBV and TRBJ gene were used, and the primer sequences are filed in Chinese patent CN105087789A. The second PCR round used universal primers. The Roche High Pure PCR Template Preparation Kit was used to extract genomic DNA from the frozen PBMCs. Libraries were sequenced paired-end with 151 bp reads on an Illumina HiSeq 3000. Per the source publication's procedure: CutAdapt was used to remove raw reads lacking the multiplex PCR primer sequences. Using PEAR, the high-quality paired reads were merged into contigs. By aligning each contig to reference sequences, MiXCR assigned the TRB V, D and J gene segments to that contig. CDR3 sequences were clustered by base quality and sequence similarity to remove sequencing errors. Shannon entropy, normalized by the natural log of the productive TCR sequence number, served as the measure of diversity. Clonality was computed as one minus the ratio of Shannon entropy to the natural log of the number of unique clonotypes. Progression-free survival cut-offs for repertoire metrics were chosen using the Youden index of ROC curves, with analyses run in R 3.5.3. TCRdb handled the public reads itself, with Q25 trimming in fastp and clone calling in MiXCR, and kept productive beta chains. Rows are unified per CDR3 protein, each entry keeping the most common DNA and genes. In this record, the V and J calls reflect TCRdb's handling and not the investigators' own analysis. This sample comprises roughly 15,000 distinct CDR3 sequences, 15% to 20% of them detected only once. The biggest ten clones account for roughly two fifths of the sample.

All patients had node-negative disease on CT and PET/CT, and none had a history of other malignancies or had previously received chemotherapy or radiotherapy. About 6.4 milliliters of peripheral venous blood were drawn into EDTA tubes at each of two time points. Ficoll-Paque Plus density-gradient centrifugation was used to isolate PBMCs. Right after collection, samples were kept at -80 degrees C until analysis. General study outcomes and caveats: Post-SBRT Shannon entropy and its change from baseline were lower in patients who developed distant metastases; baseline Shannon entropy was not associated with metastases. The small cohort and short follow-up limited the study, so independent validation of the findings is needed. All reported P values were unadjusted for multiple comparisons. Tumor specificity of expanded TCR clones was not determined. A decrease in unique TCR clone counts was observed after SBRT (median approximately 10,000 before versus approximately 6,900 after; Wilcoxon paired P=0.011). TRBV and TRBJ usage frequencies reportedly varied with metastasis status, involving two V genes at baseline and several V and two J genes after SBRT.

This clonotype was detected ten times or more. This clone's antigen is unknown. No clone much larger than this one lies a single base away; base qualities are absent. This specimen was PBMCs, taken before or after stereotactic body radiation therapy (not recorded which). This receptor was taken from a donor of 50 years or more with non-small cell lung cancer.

The sequenced DNA is TGCAGCGTACAGGGGGCAAACACCGGGGAGCTGTTTTTT. Its translation reads: CSVQGANTGELFF. The chain is assembled from TRBV29-1 and TRBJ2-2; 9 bases in the junction line up with TRBD1. CDR1 SQVTM and CDR2 ANQGSEA were looked up in the germline V gene. V and J are trimmed by 6 bases and 2 bases, and the gene matches miss 1 base of the junction. The CDR3 runs 13 amino acids, cysteine and phenylalanine included. Only CDR3 DNA remains: 39 bases, in frame from the first base.